One and the same sample provided the 8 T cell receptor beta chains below, sequenced in a study of CD8 T cells in ankylosing spondylitis. Their cognate antigens are unknown. General study findings and limits: A TCR beta motif of fewer than 10 highly homologous variants seemed to mark ankylosing spondylitis blood.

TCRdb called the 5' RACE reads again in MiXCR, with one record for every CDR3 protein. The table records about 440,000 distinct CDR3 sequences, about a sixth of them present only once. The sample was blood, either unsorted or a sorted T cell fraction (not recorded which). The receptors were gathered from a male donor with ankylosing spondylitis.

There are a few counts of this clonotype. The chain is built from TRBV7-9 and TRBJ2-2; no definite D call. The CDR3 loop spans 13 amino acids. Per germline, CDR1 SEHNR and CDR2 FQNEAQ (reference sequence). V lost 8 bases, J lost 5 bases, and 12 bases lay in between. The CDR3 DNA is TGTGCCAGCCCGCCCGACGCGACCGGGGAGCTGTTTTTT. Translating it yields CASPPDATGELFF. The full variable domain, rest sourced from reference TRBV7-9 and TRBJ2-2, is DTGVSQNPRHKITKRGQNVTFRCDPISEHNRLYWYRQTLGQGPEFLTYFQNEAQLEKSRLLSDRFSAERPKGSFSTLEIQRTEQGDSAMYLCASPPDATGELFFGEGSRLTVL.

The V gene is TRBV7-8, the J gene TRBJ2-7; 13 bases are shared with TRBD2. The CDR3 is 14 residues long. Germline V gives CDR1 SGHVS, CDR2 FQNEAQ. After removal of 5 bases from V and 5 bases from J, the junction contained 3 bases not matched to a gene. Here the CDR3 reads CASSAGLAGNEQYF. CDR3 nucleotide sequence: TGTGCCAGCAGCGCGGGACTAGCGGGAAACGAGCAGTACTTC.

J is TRBJ1-3 and V is TRBV2; 8 nucleotides line up with TRBD1. Germline lookup yields CDR1 SNHLY and CDR2 FYNNEI. CDR3 length: 16 residues. Unmatched junction bases numbered 3, after V lost 2 bases and J lost 0 bases. The CDR3, as DNA: TGTGCCAGCAGTGAATGGGGACAGGTCTCTGGAAACACCATATATTTT. Protein product: CASSEWGQVSGNTIYF.

The rearrangement uses TRBV24-1 and TRBJ2-5; maybe TRBD2 (6 bases). Trimming stripped 9 bases from V and 5 bases from J, with 15 bases between. The germline CDR1 and CDR2 sequences are KGHDR and SFDVKD. The CDR3 sequence is 13 residues long. The CDR3 DNA reads TGTGCCACCGGCAGGGACGGGAGTGAGACCCAGTACTTC. This encodes CATGRDGSETQYF.

This clonotype was counted only a few times. The rearrangement joins TRBV5-1 to TRBJ2-5; TRBD2 aligns across 12 bases. Germline trimming cut 4 bases from V and 0 bases from J; bases unmatched to any gene: 7. This CDR3 is built from 17 residues. Germline V gene data show CDR1 as SGHRS and CDR2 as YFSETQ. The CDR3 nucleotides read TGCGCCAGCAGCCTTCCCGGACTAGCGGGGTACCAAGAGACCCAGTACTTC. It encodes CASSLPGLAGYQETQYF.

This clonotype was counted between two and nine times. J is TRBJ2-5 and V is TRBV20-1; D may correspond to TRBD1 or TRBD2 (6 bases each). Trimming removed 4 bases at V and 5 bases at J, with 20 bases between. This CDR3 contains 15 residues. CDR1 and CDR2 (germline): DFQATT, SNEGSKA (reference sequence). The CDR3 here is CSATTGGGPGETQYF. In DNA form, the CDR3 reads TGCAGTGCTACCACTGGAGGGGGGCCGGGGGAGACCCAGTACTTC.

The V call is TRBV7-9, the J call TRBJ1-4; 8 positions match TRBD1. The CDR3 sequence is 15 residues long. Germline V CDR1 and CDR2: SEHNR, FQNEAQ (reference sequence). The J segment lost 8 bases and the V segment lost 5 bases, leaving 10 bases of the junction unmatched. CDR3 in DNA: TGTGCCAGCAGCCCGCAGACAGGGGTAAAGGAAAAACTGTTTTTT. Protein: CASSPQTGVKEKLFF.

In this sample, this clonotype turned up a few times. This chain connects TRBV5-1 to TRBJ2-7, with TRBD1 matching over 7 bases. The CDR3 loop spans 14 amino acids. Germline values: CDR1 SGHRS, CDR2 YFSETQ. V was clipped by 2 bases and J by 2 bases; unmatched bases: 4. CDR3 bases: TGCGCCAGCAGCTTTGGACAGGAGACCTACGAGCAGTACTTC. Protein product: CASSFGQETYEQYF.